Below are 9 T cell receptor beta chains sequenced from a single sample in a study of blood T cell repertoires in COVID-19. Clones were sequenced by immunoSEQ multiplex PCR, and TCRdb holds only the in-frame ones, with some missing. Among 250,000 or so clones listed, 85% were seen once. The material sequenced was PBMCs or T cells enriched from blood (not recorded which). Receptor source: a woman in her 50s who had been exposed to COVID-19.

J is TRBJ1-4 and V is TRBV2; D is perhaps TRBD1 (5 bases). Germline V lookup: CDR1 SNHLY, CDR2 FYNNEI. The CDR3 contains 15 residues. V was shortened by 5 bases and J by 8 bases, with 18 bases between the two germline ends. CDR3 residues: CASSRGAGDNEKLFF. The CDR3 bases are TGTGCCAGCAGTCGAGGGGCGGGGGATAACGAAAAACTGTTTTTT.

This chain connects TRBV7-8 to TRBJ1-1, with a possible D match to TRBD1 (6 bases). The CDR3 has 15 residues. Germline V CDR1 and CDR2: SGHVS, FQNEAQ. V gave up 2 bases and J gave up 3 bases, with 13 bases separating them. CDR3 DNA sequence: TGTGCCAGCAGCTTAATACAGGGCGGGTACACTGAAGCTTTCTTT. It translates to CASSLIQGGYTEAFF.

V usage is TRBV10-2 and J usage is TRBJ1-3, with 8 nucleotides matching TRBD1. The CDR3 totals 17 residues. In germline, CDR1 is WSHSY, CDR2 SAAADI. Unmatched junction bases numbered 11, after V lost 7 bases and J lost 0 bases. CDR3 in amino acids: CASTSRGPGVSGNTIYF. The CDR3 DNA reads TGCGCCAGCACTTCCAGGGGGCCGGGTGTCTCTGGAAACACCATATATTTT.

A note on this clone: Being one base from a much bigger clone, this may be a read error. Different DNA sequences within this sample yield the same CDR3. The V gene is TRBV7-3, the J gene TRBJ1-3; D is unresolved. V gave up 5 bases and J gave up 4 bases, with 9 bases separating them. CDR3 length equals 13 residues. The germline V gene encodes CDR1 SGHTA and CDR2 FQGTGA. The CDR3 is CASSPSGGNTIYF. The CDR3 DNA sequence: TGTGCCAGCAGCCCTTCCGGGGGAAACACCATATATTTT.

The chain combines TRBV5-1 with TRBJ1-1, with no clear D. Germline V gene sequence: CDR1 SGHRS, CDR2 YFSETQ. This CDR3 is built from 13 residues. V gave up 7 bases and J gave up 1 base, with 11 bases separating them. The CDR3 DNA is TGCGCCAGCGCTTCACGGGGGAACACTGAAGCTTTCTTT. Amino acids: CASASRGNTEAFF.

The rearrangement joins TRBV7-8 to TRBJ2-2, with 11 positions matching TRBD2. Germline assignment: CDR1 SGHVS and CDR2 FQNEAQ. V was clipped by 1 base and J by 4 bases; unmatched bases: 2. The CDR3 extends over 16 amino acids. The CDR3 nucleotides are TGTGCCAGCAGCTTAGGACTAGCGGGGTCCACCGGGGAGCTGTTTTTT. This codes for CASSLGLAGSTGELFF.

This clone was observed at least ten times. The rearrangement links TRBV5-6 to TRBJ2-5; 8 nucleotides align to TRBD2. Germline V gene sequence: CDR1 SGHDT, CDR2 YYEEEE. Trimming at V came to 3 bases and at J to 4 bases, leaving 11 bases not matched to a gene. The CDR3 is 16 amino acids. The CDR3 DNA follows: TGTGCCAGCAGCTCACCTGGAGCGGGGGAAAGAGAGACCCAGTACTTC. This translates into CASSSPGAGERETQYF.

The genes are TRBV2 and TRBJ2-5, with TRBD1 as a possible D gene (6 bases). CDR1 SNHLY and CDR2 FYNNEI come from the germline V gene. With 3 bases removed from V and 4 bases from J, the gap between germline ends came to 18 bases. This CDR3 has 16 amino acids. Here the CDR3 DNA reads TGTGCCAGCAGTGAGAGGGGTCAGGGGTTTGTAGAGACCCAGTACTTC. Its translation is CASSERGQGFVETQYF.

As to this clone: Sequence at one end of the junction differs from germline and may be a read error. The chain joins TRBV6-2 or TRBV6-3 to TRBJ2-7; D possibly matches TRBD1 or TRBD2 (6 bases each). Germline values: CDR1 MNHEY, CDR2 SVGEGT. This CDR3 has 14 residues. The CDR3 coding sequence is TGTGCCAGCACTTACGGGGGCGCCTCCTACGAGCAGTACTTC. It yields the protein CASTYGGASYEQYF.